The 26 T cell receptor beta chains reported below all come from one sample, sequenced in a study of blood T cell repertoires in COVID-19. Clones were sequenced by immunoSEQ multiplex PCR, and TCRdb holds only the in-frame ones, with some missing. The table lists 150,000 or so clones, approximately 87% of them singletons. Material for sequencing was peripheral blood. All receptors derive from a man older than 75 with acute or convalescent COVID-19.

DNA of the CDR3: TGTGCCAGCAGCCAAGGAGGGTTCACAGATACGCAGTATTTT. It encodes CASSQGGFTDTQYF. V usage is TRBV3-1 (or the pseudogene TRBV3-2) and J usage is TRBJ2-3; maybe TRBD2 (5 bases). V was pared by 1 base and J by 2 bases, with 7 bases between. This CDR3 is 14 amino acids long. CDR1 and CDR2 from the germline V gene are LGHDT and YNNKEL (reference sequence).

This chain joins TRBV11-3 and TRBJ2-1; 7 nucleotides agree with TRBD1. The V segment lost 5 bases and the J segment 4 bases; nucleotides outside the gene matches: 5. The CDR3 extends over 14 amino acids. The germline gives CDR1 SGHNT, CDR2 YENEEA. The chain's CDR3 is CASSETGPYNEQFF. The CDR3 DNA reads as TGTGCCAGCAGCGAGACAGGGCCTTACAATGAGCAGTTCTTC.

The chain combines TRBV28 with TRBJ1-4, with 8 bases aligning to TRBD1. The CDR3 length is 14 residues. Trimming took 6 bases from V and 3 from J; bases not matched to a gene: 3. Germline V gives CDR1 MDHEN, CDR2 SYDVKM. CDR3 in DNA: TGTGCCAGCAGACTACAGGGGGCTAATGAAAAACTGTTTTTT. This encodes CASRLQGANEKLFF.

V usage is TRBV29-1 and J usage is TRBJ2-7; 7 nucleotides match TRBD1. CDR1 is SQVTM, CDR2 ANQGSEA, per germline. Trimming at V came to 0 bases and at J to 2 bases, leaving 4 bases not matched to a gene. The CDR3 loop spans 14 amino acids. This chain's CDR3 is CSVEDGQVPYEQYF. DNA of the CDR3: TGCAGCGTTGAAGACGGACAGGTACCCTACGAGCAGTACTTC.

In DNA, the CDR3 is TGTGCCAGCAGCGTAGCCAGGGAAAATTCACCCCTCCACTTT. Translated, it gives CASSVARENSPLHF. The chain couples TRBV9 to TRBJ1-6, with D possibly matching TRBD1 (5 bases). CDR1 and CDR2 from the germline V gene are SGDLS and YYNGEE. With 0 bases removed from V and 7 bases from J, the gap between germline ends came to 8 bases. This CDR3 contains 14 residues.

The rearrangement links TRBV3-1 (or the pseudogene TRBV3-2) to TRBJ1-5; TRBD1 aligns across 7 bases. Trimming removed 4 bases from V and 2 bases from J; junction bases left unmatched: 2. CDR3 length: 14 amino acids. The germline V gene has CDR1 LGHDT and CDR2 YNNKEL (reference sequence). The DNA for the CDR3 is TGTGCCAGCAGCCGCGGACAGGGCAATCAGCCCCAGCATTTT. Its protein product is CASSRGQGNQPQHF.

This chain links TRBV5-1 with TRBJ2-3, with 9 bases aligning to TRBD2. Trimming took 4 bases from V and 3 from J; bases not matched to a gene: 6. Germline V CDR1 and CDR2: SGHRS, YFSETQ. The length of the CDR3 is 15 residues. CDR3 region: CASSRLAETTDTQYF. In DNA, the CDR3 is TGCGCCAGCAGCCGACTAGCGGAGACAACAGATACGCAGTATTTT.

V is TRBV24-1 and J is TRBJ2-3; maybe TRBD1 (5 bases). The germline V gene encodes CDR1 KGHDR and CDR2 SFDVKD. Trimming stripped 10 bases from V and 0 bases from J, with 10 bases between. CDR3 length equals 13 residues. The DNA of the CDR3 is TGTGCCACGGGTGGGGCCAGCACAGATACGCAGTATTTT. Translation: CATGGASTDTQYF.

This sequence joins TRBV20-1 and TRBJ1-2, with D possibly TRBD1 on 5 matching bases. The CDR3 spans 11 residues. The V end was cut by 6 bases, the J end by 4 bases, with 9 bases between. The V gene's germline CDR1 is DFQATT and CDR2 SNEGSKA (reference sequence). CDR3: CSARQSYGYTF. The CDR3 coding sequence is TGCAGTGCGCGACAGAGCTATGGCTACACCTTC.

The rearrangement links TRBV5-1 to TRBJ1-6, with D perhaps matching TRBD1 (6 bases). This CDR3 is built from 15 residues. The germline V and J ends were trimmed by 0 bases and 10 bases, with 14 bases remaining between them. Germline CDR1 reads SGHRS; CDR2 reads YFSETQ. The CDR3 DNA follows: TGCGCCAGCAGCTTGGAGTCAGGGGTCCGGTCACCCCTCCACTTT. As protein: CASSLESGVRSPLHF. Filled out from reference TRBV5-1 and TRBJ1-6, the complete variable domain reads KAGVTQTPRYLIKTRGQQVTLSCSPISGHRSVSWYQQTPGQGLQFLFEYFSETQRNKGNFPGRFSGRQFSNSRSEMNVSTLELGDSALYLCASSLESGVRSPLHFGNGTRLTVT.

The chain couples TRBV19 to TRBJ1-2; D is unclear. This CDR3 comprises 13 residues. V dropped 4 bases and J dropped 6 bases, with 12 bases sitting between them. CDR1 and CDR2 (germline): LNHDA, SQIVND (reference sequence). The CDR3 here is CASSNEGRDGYTF. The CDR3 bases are TGTGCCAGTAGTAATGAAGGGAGGGATGGCTACACCTTC. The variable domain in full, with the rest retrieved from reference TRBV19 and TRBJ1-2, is DGGITQSPKYLFRKEGQNVTLSCEQNLNHDAMYWYRQDPGQGLRLIYYSQIVNDFQKGDIAEGYSVSREKKESFPLTVTSAQKNPTAFYLCASSNEGRDGYTFGSGTRLTVV.

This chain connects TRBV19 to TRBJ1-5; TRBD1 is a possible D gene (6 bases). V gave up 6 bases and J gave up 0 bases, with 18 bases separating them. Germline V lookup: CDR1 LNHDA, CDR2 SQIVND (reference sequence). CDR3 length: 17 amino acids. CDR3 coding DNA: TGTGCCAGTAGAGGGGACGGGGGGCCCTATAGCAATCAGCCCCAGCATTTT. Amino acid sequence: CASRGDGGPYSNQPQHF.

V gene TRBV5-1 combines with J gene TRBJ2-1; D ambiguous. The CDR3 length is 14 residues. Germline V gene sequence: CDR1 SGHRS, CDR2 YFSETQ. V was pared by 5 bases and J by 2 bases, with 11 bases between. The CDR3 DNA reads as TGCGCCAGCAGAGGAGTAGGAGCCTACAATGAGCAGTTCTTC. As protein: CASRGVGAYNEQFF.

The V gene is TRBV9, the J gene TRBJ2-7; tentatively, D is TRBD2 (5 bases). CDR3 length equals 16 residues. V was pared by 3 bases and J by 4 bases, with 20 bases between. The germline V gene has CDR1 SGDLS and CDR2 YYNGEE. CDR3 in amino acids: CASSAGPAGMRYEQYF. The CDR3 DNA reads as TGTGCCAGCAGCGCAGGCCCCGCCGGGATGAGGTACGAGCAGTACTTC.

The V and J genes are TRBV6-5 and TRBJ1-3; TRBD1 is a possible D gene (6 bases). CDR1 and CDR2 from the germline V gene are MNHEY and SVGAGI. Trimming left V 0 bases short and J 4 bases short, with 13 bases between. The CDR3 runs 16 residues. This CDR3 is CASSYSRGSVGNTIYF. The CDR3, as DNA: TGTGCCAGCAGTTACTCCAGGGGATCGGTAGGAAACACCATATATTTT.

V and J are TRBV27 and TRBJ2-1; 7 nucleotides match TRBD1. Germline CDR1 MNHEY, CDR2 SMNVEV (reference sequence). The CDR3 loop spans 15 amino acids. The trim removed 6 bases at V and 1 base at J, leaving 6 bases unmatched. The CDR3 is CASRIGTASYNEQFF. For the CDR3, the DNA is TGTGCCAGCAGGATCGGGACAGCGTCCTACAATGAGCAGTTCTTC.

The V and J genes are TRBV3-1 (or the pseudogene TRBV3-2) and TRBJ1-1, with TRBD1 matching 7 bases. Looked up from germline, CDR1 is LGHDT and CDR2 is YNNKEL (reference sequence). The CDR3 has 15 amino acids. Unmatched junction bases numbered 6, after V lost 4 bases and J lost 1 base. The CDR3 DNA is TGTGCCAGCAGCCTATGGGACAGATCGAACACTGAAGCTTTCTTT. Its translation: CASSLWDRSNTEAFF.

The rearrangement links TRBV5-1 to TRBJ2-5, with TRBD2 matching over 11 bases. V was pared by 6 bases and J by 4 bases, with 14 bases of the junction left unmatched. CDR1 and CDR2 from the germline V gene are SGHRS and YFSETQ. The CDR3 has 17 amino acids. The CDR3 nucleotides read TGCGCCAGCACCCTCGGGACTAGCGGAGTAGGGGCAGAGACCCAGTACTTC. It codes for CASTLGTSGVGAETQYF.

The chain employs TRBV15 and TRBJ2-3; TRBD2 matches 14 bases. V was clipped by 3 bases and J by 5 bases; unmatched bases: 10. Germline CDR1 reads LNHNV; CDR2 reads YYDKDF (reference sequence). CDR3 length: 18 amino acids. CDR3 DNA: TGTGCCACCAGCAGGGGAGATGGACTAGCGGGAGGTAAAGATACGCAGTATTTT. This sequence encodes CATSRGDGLAGGKDTQYF.

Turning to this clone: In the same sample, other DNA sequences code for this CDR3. Here the CDR3 reads CASSLVQGVDYGYTF. In nucleotides, the CDR3 is TGTGCCAGCAGCTTGGTACAGGGAGTCGACTATGGCTACACCTTC. This chain connects TRBV5-4 to TRBJ1-2, with D perhaps matching TRBD1 (6 bases). This CDR3 region has 15 residues. Trimming stripped 0 bases from V and 3 bases from J, with 12 bases between. Germline assignment: CDR1 SGHNT and CDR2 YYREEE (reference sequence).

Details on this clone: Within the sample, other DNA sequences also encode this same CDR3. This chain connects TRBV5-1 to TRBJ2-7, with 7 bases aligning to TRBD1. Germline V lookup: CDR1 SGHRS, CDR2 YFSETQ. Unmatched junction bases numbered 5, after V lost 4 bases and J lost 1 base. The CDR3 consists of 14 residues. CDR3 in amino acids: CASSRGDSSYEQYF. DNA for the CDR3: TGCGCCAGCAGCCGAGGGGACAGTTCCTACGAGCAGTACTTC.

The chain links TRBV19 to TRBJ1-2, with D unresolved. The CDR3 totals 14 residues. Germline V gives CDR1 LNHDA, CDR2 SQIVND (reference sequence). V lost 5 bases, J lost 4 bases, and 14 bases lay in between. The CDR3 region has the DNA TGTGCCAGTAGTCACGGGTCGCCTTTCTATGGCTACACCTTC. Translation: CASSHGSPFYGYTF.

The CDR3 bases are TGTGCCAGCATGCGGGGACCCGGAGGGATCTACGAGCAGTACTTC. This codes for CASMRGPGGIYEQYF. V and J are TRBV6-5 and TRBJ2-7, with D possibly TRBD2 on 6 matching bases. Trimming removed 7 bases from V and 3 bases from J, with 19 bases in between. CDR3 size: 15 residues. Germline assignment: CDR1 MNHEY and CDR2 SVGAGI.

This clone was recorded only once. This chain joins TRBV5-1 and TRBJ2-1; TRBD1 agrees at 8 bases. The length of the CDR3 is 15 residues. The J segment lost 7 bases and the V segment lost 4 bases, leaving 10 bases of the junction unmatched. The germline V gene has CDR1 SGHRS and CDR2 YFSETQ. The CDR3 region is CASSPRQGSSNEQFF. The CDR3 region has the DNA TGCGCCAGCAGCCCAAGACAGGGGAGTAGTAATGAGCAGTTCTTC. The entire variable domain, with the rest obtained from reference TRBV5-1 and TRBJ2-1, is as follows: KAGVTQTPRYLIKTRGQQVTLSCSPISGHRSVSWYQQTPGQGLQFLFEYFSETQRNKGNFPGRFSGRQFSNSRSEMNVSTLELGDSALYLCASSPRQGSSNEQFFGPGTRLTVL.

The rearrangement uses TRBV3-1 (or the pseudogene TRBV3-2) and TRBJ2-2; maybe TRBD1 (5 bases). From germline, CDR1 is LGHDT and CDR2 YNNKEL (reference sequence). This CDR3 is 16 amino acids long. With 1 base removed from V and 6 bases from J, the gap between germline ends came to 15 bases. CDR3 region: CASSQVGPGSPGELFF. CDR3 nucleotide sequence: TGTGCCAGCAGCCAAGTGGGTCCAGGGTCTCCCGGGGAGCTGTTTTTT.

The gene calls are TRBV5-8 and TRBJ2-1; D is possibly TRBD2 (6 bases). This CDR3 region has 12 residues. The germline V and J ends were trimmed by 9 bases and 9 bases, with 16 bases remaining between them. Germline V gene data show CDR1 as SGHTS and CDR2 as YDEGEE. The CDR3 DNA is TGTGCCACTACCTGGGGAGCGGGTGAGCAGTTCTTC. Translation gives CATTWGAGEQFF.